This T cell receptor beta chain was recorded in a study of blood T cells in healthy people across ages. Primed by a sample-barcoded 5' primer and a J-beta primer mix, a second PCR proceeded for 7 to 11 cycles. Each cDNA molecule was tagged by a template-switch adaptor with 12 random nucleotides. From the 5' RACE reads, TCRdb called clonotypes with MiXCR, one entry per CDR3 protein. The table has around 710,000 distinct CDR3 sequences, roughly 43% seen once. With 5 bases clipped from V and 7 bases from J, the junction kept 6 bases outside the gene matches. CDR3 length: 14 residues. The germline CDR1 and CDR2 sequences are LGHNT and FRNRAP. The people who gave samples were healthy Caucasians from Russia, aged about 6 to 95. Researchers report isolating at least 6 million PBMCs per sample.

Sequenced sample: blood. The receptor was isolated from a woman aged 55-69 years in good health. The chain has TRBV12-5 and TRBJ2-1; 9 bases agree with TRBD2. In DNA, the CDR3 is TGTGCTAGTGGTCAGGCTAGCGGGGTTAATGAGCAGTTCTTC. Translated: CASGQASGVNEQFF. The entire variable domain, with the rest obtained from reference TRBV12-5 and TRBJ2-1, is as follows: DARVTQTPRHKVTEMGQEVTMRCQPILGHNTVFWYRQTMMQGLELLAYFRNRAPLDDSGMPKDRFSAEMPDATLATLKIQPSEPRDSAVYFCASGQASGVNEQFFGPGTRLTVL.